The 22 T cell receptor beta chains in this list originate from one sample, sequenced in a study of blood T cell repertoires in COVID-19. Assay used: immunoSEQ multiplex PCR; TCRdb lists only in-frame clones, some missing. This sample has 90,000 to 110,000 clones; about 87% occur once, and the top ten carry 0.95% to 1.3%. The specimen was peripheral blood. The receptors come from a human donor in a cohort sampled during active COVID-19.

CDR3: CASSPRDRGRGQPQHF. The DNA of the CDR3 is TGTGCCAGCTCACCACGGGACAGGGGGCGAGGTCAGCCCCAGCATTTT. This chain uses TRBV18 with TRBJ1-5, with 12 bases that match TRBD1. From germline, CDR1 is KGHSH and CDR2 LQKENI. Trimming removed 1 base from V and 6 bases from J; junction bases left unmatched: 4. The CDR3 extends over 16 amino acids. The variable domain in full, completed from reference TRBV18 and TRBJ1-5, reads NAGVMQNPRHLVRRRGQEARLRCSPMKGHSHVYWYRQLPEEGLKFMVYLQKENIIDESGMPKERFSAEFPKEGPSILRIQQVVRGDSAAYFCASSPRDRGRGQPQHFGDGTRLSIL.

V usage is TRBV7-9 and J usage is TRBJ1-2, with 11 bases that match TRBD1. V trimming: 4 bases; J trimming: 6 bases; junction bases outside the gene matches: 7. Germline-derived CDR1 and CDR2 are SEHNR and FQNEAQ (reference sequence). This CDR3 has 15 amino acids. CDR3 loop: CASSSRTGGFDGYTF. As DNA, the CDR3 is TGTGCCAGCAGCTCCAGGACAGGGGGCTTTGATGGCTACACCTTC.

The CDR3 spells CASRLTAMNTEAFF. CDR3 coding DNA: TGTGCCAGCAGATTGACAGCCATGAACACTGAAGCTTTCTTT. The chain couples TRBV2 to TRBJ1-1; a possible D gene is TRBD1 (5 bases). The CDR3 contains 14 residues. Germline loops: CDR1 SNHLY, CDR2 FYNNEI. Trimming took off 6 bases at V and 0 bases at J, with 11 bases between the two ends.

This rearrangement joins TRBV4-2 to TRBJ2-1, with 9 bases fitting TRBD2. Trimming took 4 bases from V and 2 from J; bases not matched to a gene: 9. CDR1 is LGHNA, CDR2 YNFKEQ, per germline. CDR3 length: 17 amino acids. The CDR3 DNA is TGTGCCAGCAGCCCCAAACTTAGCGGGAGTGCCTACAATGAGCAGTTCTTC. Its protein is CASSPKLSGSAYNEQFF.

This clone was picked up a small number of times. The V call is TRBV7-9, the J call TRBJ2-3, with D possibly matching TRBD1 (5 bases). V shed 5 bases and J shed 1 base, with 13 bases lying between them. The germline V gene has CDR1 SEHNR and CDR2 FQNEAQ (reference sequence). The CDR3 extends over 15 amino acids. The CDR3 sequence is CASSQGVGGTDTQYF. DNA for the CDR3: TGTGCCAGCAGCCAAGGGGTAGGGGGCACAGATACGCAGTATTTT.

V and J are TRBV5-1 and TRBJ1-1; no definite D call. The CDR3 runs to 13 residues. V shed 1 base and J shed 8 bases, with 12 bases lying between them. The germline V gene encodes CDR1 SGHRS and CDR2 YFSETQ. The CDR3 reads CASSLRGGEEAFF. In nucleotides, the CDR3 is TGCGCCAGCAGCTTGCGGGGTGGGGAGGAAGCTTTCTTT. Full variable domain (rest looked up from reference TRBV5-1 and TRBJ1-1): KAGVTQTPRYLIKTRGQQVTLSCSPISGHRSVSWYQQTPGQGLQFLFEYFSETQRNKGNFPGRFSGRQFSNSRSEMNVSTLELGDSALYLCASSLRGGEEAFFGQGTRLTVV.

The rearrangement joins TRBV24-1 to TRBJ2-1; 7 positions match TRBD1. V dropped 1 base and J dropped 7; count of bases not matched to a gene: 12. This CDR3 contains 17 residues. Germline loops: CDR1 KGHDR, CDR2 SFDVKD. CDR3 region: CATSDFKGDRAGNEQFF. CDR3 bases: TGTGCCACCAGTGATTTTAAGGGGGACAGAGCCGGGAATGAGCAGTTCTTC.

V is TRBV18 and J is TRBJ2-5; 10 bases align to TRBD2. Germline-derived CDR1 and CDR2 are KGHSH and LQKENI. CDR3 length: 18 amino acids. V lost 0 bases to trimming and J lost 4 bases; unmatched junction nucleotides: 11. This CDR3 reads CASSPPSSGRAVGETQYF. The CDR3 DNA reads as TGTGCCAGCTCACCACCGTCGAGCGGGAGGGCGGTCGGAGAGACCCAGTACTTC.

CDR3 loop: CASSPHPGQGGEQYF. The CDR3, as DNA: TGTGCCAGCTCACCTCACCCCGGACAGGGAGGGGAGCAGTACTTC. V usage is TRBV18 and J usage is TRBJ2-7; the D gene is possibly TRBD1 (8 bases). Trimming removed 3 bases at V and 7 bases at J, with 19 bases between. This CDR3 spans 15 amino acids. Germline CDR1 and CDR2: KGHSH and LQKENI. Full variable domain (remainder filled in from reference TRBV18 and TRBJ2-7): NAGVMQNPRHLVRRRGQEARLRCSPMKGHSHVYWYRQLPEEGLKFMVYLQKENIIDESGMPKERFSAEFPKEGPSILRIQQVVRGDSAAYFCASSPHPGQGGEQYFGPGTRLTVT.

The chain is built from TRBV5-6 and TRBJ1-2, with 7 bases aligning to TRBD1. The CDR3 covers 14 residues. V dropped 4 bases and J dropped 2; count of bases not matched to a gene: 5. The germline V gene encodes CDR1 SGHDT and CDR2 YYEEEE. The DNA for the CDR3 is TGTGCCAGCAGCATCCAACAGGGGAACTATGGCTACACCTTC. It encodes CASSIQQGNYGYTF.

The J gene is TRBJ2-5, the V gene TRBV7-2, with TRBD2 matching 8 bases. The V segment lost 3 bases and the J segment 7 bases; nucleotides outside the gene matches: 7. Germline V CDR1 and CDR2: SGHTA, FQGNSA. The CDR3 is 14 residues long. CDR3 DNA sequence: TGTGCCAGCAGCTTTCAGCGGGGGATTGGGACCCAGTACTTC. This translates into CASSFQRGIGTQYF.

DNA for the CDR3: TGTGCCAGCAGCGTAGCACAGATTTCTAACTATGGCTACACCTTC. Protein: CASSVAQISNYGYTF. The rearrangement links TRBV9 to TRBJ1-2; D unresolved. Germline CDR1 SGDLS, CDR2 YYNGEE. V lost 0 bases and J lost 0, with 9 bases in between. CDR3 length equals 15 residues.

The V call is TRBV7-9, the J call TRBJ1-2; TRBD1 agrees at 9 bases. Germline V gene sequence: CDR1 SEHNR, CDR2 FQNEAQ (reference sequence). Trimming cost V 5 bases and J 6 bases; bases outside gene matches: 13. This CDR3 region has 16 residues. The CDR3 loop reads CASSSLSPGTGNGYTF. The CDR3 nucleotides are TGTGCCAGCAGCAGCCTAAGTCCCGGGACAGGGAATGGCTACACCTTC.

The chain recombines TRBV7-9 with TRBJ2-7; 7 nucleotides line up with TRBD1. The J call may be in error: the DNA end matches TRBJ2-1 better. The CDR3 is 17 amino acids. Germline CDR1 is SEHNR and CDR2 is FQNEAQ (reference sequence). The DNA of the CDR3 is TGTGCCAGCAGCTCAGGAGTAAGGGGGCGTCCCTACAATGAGCAGTTCTTC. Translation gives CASSSGVRGRPYNEQFF.

This clone was recorded only once. The chain recombines TRBV24-1 with TRBJ2-7; D is uncertain. Trimming removed 2 bases from V and 2 bases from J, with 12 bases in between. CDR1 is KGHDR and CDR2 is SFDVKD in the germline V gene. The CDR3 sequence is 15 residues long. CDR3 loop: CATSDSRTVAYEQYF. In DNA form, the CDR3 reads TGTGCCACCAGTGATTCGCGAACAGTGGCCTACGAGCAGTACTTC.

The chain joins TRBV20-1 to TRBJ2-7, with D possibly TRBD1 on 6 matching bases. V was cut by 3 bases and J by 2 bases, with 11 bases left in between. Germline V lookup: CDR1 DFQATT, CDR2 SNEGSKA (reference sequence). This CDR3 is 13 amino acids long. CDR3 nucleotide sequence: TGCAGTGCTAGTATGGGGGCAACCTACGAGCAGTACTTC. The encoded protein is CSASMGATYEQYF.

The chain carries TRBV11-1 and TRBJ2-7; the match to TRBD1 covers 8 bases. This CDR3 comprises 15 residues. Looked up from germline, CDR1 is SGHAT and CDR2 is FQDESV (reference sequence). V shed 5 bases, J shed 6 bases, and the junction held 12 bases outside the gene matches. The DNA of the CDR3 is TGTGCCAGCAGCGCAAGGACAGGGAAGGGGGTCGAGCAGTACTTC. Protein product: CASSARTGKGVEQYF.

V usage is TRBV5-1 and J usage is TRBJ1-1; perhaps TRBD1 as D (5 bases). The CDR3 has 15 residues. V gave up 0 bases and J gave up 1 base, with 10 bases separating them. CDR1 and CDR2 (germline): SGHRS, YFSETQ. CDR3 DNA sequence: TGCGCCAGCAGCTTGGCGGGGGACCCGAACACTGAAGCTTTCTTT. Translated, it gives CASSLAGDPNTEAFF. Based on the CDR3 plus reference TRBV5-1 and TRBJ1-1, the full variable domain is KAGVTQTPRYLIKTRGQQVTLSCSPISGHRSVSWYQQTPGQGLQFLFEYFSETQRNKGNFPGRFSGRQFSNSRSEMNVSTLELGDSALYLCASSLAGDPNTEAFFGQGTRLTVV.

This clone was observed a single time. The V call is TRBV3-1 (or the pseudogene TRBV3-2), the J call TRBJ2-3, with 8 bases that match TRBD1. CDR3 length equals 15 residues. V lost 0 bases, J lost 7 bases, and 6 bases stayed unmatched. From germline, CDR1 is LGHDT and CDR2 YNNKEL (reference sequence). CDR3 amino acids: CASSQDPDRVNTQYF. The CDR3 bases are TGTGCCAGCAGCCAAGATCCGGACAGGGTAAATACGCAGTATTTT.

This chain connects TRBV11-3 to TRBJ2-3; 12 bases are shared with TRBD2. The CDR3 covers 14 residues. V gave up 4 bases and J gave up 6 bases; unmatched junction bases: 2. Per germline, CDR1 SGHNT and CDR2 YENEEA. Written as DNA, the CDR3 is TGTGCCAGCAGCTCCGGGACTAGCGGGGATACGCAGTATTTT. Encoded protein: CASSSGTSGDTQYF. Complete variable domain (other parts from reference TRBV11-3 and TRBJ2-3): EAGVVQSPRYKIIEKKQPVAFWCNPISGHNTLYWYLQNLGQGPELLIRYENEEAVDDSQLPKDRFSAERLKGVDSTLKIQPAELGDSAVYLCASSSGTSGDTQYFGPGTRLTVL.

The chain employs TRBV9 and TRBJ1-6; no clear D gene. The CDR3 spans 14 residues. Germline V gene data show CDR1 as SGDLS and CDR2 as YYNGEE. V shed 4 bases and J shed 7 bases, with 12 bases lying between them. The chain's CDR3 is CASSSLPENSPLHF. The CDR3 DNA reads TGTGCCAGCAGCTCACTACCGGAGAATTCACCCCTCCACTTT.

In this sample, this clone turned up a few times. This sequence joins TRBV11-2 and TRBJ1-1, with D perhaps TRBD1 (6 bases). Germline CDR1 and CDR2: SGHAT and FQNNGV. This CDR3 has 17 residues. Trimming pared 0 bases from V and 3 bases from J, leaving 17 bases between. The CDR3 DNA reads as TGTGCCAGCAGCTTAGACGAGACGACAGGAGGCGACACTGAAGCTTTCTTT. Amino acids: CASSLDETTGGDTEAFF.